These T cell receptor beta chains were read from a single sample in a study of early T cells in non-severe SARS-CoV-2 infection. A single record per CDR3 protein comes from TCRdb applying MiXCR to the 5' RACE reads. The repertoire holds around 50,000 distinct CDR3 sequences, with around a tenth as singletons. The sequenced sample consisted of whole blood. The receptors derive from an adult who was a healthcare worker with PCR-confirmed SARS-CoV-2 infection or an uninfected control (not recorded which). Both conserved end residues are part of each CDR3. A D gene is named only where the DNA matches it firmly. Clone size appears in some rows only: once, few, many, or a class for an expanded clone.

TRBJ2-1,TRBV7-8,TRBD2,many,CASSWGAGGPPREQFF,TGTGCCAGCAGCTGGGGAGCGGGAGGGCCCCCTCGAGAGCAGTTCTTC
TRBJ2-3,TRBV29-1,TRBD1,NA,CSGSRDSYQDTQYF,TGCAGCGGTTCACGGGACAGCTACCAAGATACGCAGTATTTT
TRBJ1-1,TRBV10-1,TRBD1,many,CATSTGRDTEAFF,TGCGCCACCTCGACAGGGAGAGACACTGAAGCTTTCTTT
TRBJ1-3,TRBV25-1,TRBD1,NA,CASANRGSGGNTIYF,TGTGCCAGCGCGAACAGGGGGTCGGGAGGAAACACCATATATTTT
TRBJ2-7,TRBV28,TRBD2,many,CASSFPGGGYEQYF,TGTGCCAGCAGTTTCCCCGGGGGGGGCTACGAGCAGTACTTC
TRBJ2-1,TRBV6-1,TRBD2,many,CASSRTSGSNEQFF,TGTGCCAGCAGCAGGACTAGCGGGAGTAATGAGCAGTTCTTC
TRBJ1-2,TRBV28,NA,NA,CASSLETSYGYTF,TGTGCCAGCAGTTTAGAGACATCCTATGGCTACACCTTC
TRBJ1-1,TRBV20-1,NA,few,CSAQRAGRRNTEAFF,TGCAGTGCCCAAAGGGCGGGGCGGCGGAACACTGAAGCTTTCTTT
TRBJ1-1,TRBV7-3,TRBD1,many,CASSPETGKNTEAFF,TGTGCCAGCAGCCCCGAGACAGGGAAGAACACTGAAGCTTTCTTT
TRBJ2-4,TRBV5-1,TRBD2,NA,CASSPGTSDKNFQYF,TGCGCCAGCAGCCCCGGGACTAGCGACAAAAACTTTCAGTACTTC
TRBJ1-4,TRBV7-2,TRBD1,many,CASSYSDRGHEKLFF,TGTGCCAGCAGCTATTCGGACAGGGGGCATGAAAAACTGTTTTTT
TRBJ1-2,TRBV3-1,TRBD1,NA,CASSQGTGVGGYTF,TGTGCCAGCAGCCAAGGGACAGGGGTGGGAGGCTACACCTTC
TRBJ2-5,TRBV14,NA,many,CASSQGRRDGETQYF,TGTGCCAGCAGCCAAGGTCGGCGGGACGGGGAGACCCAGTACTTC
TRBJ2-6,TRBV27,NA,many,CASTPGGSGANVLTF,TGTGCCAGCACCCCCGGGGGTTCTGGGGCCAACGTCCTGACTTTC
TRBJ2-7,TRBV7-9,TRBD1,many,CASSSLIAGTGFGYEQYF,TGTGCCAGCAGCTCCCTCATAGCCGGGACAGGGTTCGGGTACGAGCAGTACTTC
TRBJ2-3,TRBV6-4,TRBD2,many,CASSTSGSSPDTQYF,TGTGCCAGCAGCACTAGCGGGAGTTCCCCAGATACGCAGTATTTT
TRBJ2-7,TRBV19,NA,many,CASSINGVPYEQYF,TGTGCCAGTAGTATCAACGGGGTCCCCTACGAGCAGTACTTC